The present entry profiles one T cell receptor beta chain with its context. The clone's antigen remains unknown. Base quality data are lacking; no much larger clone is found one base away. The donors were healthy, HIV-negative adults who had no recently reported acute infections or vaccinations. Only Caucasian adults living in Nashville, Tennessee, USA were represented among the donors. CD4+ T cells were enriched by magnetic negative selection; naive cells were then positively selected on CD45RA, and the negative fraction formed the memory subset. Blood was collected by leukapheresis, and PBMCs were isolated by Ficoll-Histopaque density gradient centrifugation and then cryopreserved in liquid nitrogen vapor phase. Purity and quantity of every magnetically sorted T cell population were checked by analytical flow cytometry. Genomic DNA was isolated from every sorted fraction and measured by UV absorbance on a Nanodrop 2000c.

TCR CDR3 regions were amplified from genomic DNA by multiplex PCR using the deep immunoSEQ assay. Extracted genomic DNA from each cell subset was distributed evenly across all wells of several immunoSEQ 96-well plates, and each plate was treated as a replicate. For sorted subsets, each replicate PCR was loaded with approximately 190 ng genomic DNA, equivalent to 32,000 or so T cell genomes. Purified libraries were quantified with a Qubit 3.0 fluorometer, sized on a Bioanalyzer 2100, and re-quantified with the KAPA Library Quantification kit. Every immunoSEQ 96-well plate was sequenced on a separate single-read 150-cycle Illumina NextSeq 550 flow cell. The authors' analysis ran thus. The immunoSEQ output contained only junctional sequences without quality scores, so filtering could not match that applied to full-length reads. Sequences were annotated with PyIR, a Python wrapper for IgBLAST v1.9, using IMGT germline references to assign V/J genes and CDR3. Reads with weak V/J assignments (E-value above 1e-6), missing CDR3, stop codons, out-of-frame junctions, or ambiguous translated residues were removed. V3J clonotypes were defined as sequences sharing an identical inferred V gene, J gene, and CDR3 amino acid sequence. The percentage overlap between two repertoires was calculated by dividing the number of shared unique clonotypes by the size of the smaller repertoire. Repertoire richness was assessed with RTK rarefaction, the Chao1 estimator, and Recon v2.1 estimates of unobserved clonotypes. For all TCRbeta clonotypes obtained by the gDNA method from a handful of donors, generation probabilities were computed with OLGA. As stored in TCRdb, this immuneACCESS dataset retains in-frame rearrangements with V and J assigned. A fraction of the clones does not appear; measured against another copy, unresolved V genes explain less than half of the discrepancy, and the remainder lacks a known reason. V and J calls and clone size are copied from that table; D and trimming were computed from the DNA. A total of about 2.4 million clones appear in this sample, 85% to 95% of them only once. The biggest ten clones account for around 0.15% of the sample.

This sample was taken from a study of shared clonotypes between healthy human individuals (dated by TCRdb to the early 2020s). Background on the whole study: A couple of women and a few men aged 18 to 49 years were included in the cohort. For each donor, three plates each were used for CD4 naive and CD4 memory, two plates were used for CD8 naive, and one plate was used for CD8 memory. The study deeply sequenced blood TCR repertoires of about 5 healthy adults to estimate repertoire size and the extent of clonotype sharing between individuals. Different laboratories and diverse techniques were used to prepare libraries and sequence TCR repertoires, to increase sequencing depth and limit assay-specific biases. Per donor, leukapheresis produced somewhere between about 0.85 and 9.5 billion PBMCs. General conclusions and limits of the study: Even with the large sequencing depth, rarefaction of the sorted-subset datasets indicated that sequencing was incomplete. Larger estimated clonotype richness was generally found for naive subsets than for memory subsets. Sampling was restricted to blood, and TCR repertoires in tissues likely differ from the TCR repertoires found in blood. Sharing across a handful of donors was observed for approximately 4.6% of naive CD4, over 3% of naive CD8, roughly 2.4% of memory CD4, and roughly 0.4% of memory CD8 clonotypes. Based on pairwise subsampling, the degree of clonotype sharing among donors was expected to be affected by sequencing depth. Because the study included a small number of donors, the genetic and exposure-history diversity represented was limited. Compared with non-shared clonotypes, clonotypes shared by all four sorted-subset donors had higher generation probabilities.

The receptor comes from a man aged 18 to 29 in good health. The sequencing sample was made of naive CD4+ T cells sorted from blood. This specimen's cell subset or site label, interpreted: CD45RA+ positively selected.

DNA sequence: TGCGCCAGCAGCTTGATGGGGGACTCTGGAAACACCATATATTTT. Its amino acids are CASSLMGDSGNTIYF. The sequence joins TRBV5-1 to TRBJ1-3; the D region possibly corresponds to TRBD1 (5 bases align). From the germline V gene, CDR1 is SGHRS and CDR2 is YFSETQ. From cysteine to phenylalanine, the CDR3 is 15 amino acids long. Only the CDR3 part of the read is kept: 45 bases, read in frame from the first base. V was cut back by 1 base and J by 0 bases, leaving a gap of 8 bases between them.